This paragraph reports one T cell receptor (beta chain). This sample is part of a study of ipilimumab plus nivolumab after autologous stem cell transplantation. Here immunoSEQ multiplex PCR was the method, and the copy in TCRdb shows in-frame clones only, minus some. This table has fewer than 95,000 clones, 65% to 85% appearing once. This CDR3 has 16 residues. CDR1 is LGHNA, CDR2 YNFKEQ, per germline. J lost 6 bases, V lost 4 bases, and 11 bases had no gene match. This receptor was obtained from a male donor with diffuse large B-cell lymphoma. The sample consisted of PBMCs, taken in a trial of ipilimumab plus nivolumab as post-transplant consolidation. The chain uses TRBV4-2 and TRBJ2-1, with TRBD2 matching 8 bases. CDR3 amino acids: CASSPGGDLEGNEQFF. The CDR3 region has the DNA TGTGCCAGCAGCCCGGGGGGGGACCTTGAAGGCAATGAGCAGTTCTTC.